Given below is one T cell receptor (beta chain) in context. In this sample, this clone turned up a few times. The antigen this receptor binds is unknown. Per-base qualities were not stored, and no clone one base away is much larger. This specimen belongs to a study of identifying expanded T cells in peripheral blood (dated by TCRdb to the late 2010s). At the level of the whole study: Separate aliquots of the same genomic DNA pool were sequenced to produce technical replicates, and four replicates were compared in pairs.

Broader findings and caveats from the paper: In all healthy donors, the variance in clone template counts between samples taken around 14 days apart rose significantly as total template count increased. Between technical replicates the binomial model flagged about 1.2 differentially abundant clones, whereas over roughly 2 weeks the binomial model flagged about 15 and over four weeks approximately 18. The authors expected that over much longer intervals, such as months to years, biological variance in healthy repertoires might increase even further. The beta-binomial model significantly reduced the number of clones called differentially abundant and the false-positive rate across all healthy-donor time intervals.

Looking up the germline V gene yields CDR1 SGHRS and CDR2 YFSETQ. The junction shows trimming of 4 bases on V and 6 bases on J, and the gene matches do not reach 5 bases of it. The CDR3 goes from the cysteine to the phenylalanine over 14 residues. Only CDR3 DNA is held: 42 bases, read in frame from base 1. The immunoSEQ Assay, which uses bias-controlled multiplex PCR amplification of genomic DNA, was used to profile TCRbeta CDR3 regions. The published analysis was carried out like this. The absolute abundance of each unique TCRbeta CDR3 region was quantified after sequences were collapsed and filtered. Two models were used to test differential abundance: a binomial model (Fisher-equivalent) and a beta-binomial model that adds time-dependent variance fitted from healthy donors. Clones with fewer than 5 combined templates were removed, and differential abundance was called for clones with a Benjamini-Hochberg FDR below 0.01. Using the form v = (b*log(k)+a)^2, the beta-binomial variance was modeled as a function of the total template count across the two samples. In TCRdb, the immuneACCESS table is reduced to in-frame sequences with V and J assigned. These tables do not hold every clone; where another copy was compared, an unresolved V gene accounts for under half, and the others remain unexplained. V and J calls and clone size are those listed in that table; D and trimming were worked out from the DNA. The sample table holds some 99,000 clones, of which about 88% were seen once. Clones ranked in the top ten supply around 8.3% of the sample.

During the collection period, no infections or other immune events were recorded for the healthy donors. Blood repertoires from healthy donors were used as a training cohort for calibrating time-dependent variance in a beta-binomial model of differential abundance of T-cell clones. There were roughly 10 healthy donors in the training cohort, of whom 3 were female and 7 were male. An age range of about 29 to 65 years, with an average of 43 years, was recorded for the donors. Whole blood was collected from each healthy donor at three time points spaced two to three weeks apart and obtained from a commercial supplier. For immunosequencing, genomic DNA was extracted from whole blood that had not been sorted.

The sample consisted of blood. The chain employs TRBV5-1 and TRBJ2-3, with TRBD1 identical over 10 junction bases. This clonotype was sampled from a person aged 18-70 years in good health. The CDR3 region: CASSHGQGGDTQYF. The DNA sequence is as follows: TGCGCCAGCAGCCACGGACAGGGGGGCGATACGCAGTATTTT.